This record covers a single TCR beta chain. The sample originates from a study of cytomegalovirus exposure and HLA in healthy donors. Germline CDR1 and CDR2: SGHRS and YFSETQ. This CDR3 spans 16 amino acids. Trimming removed 4 bases from V and 3 bases from J; junction bases left unmatched: 8. 60 Vbeta and 13 Jbeta primers were used in PCR. Sequencing used immunoSEQ multiplex PCR; TCRdb keeps in-frame clones, though not all of them. The profile shows approximately 160,000 clones, 80% to 85% of them singletons. Sequenced sample: PBMCs. The chain couples TRBV5-1 to TRBJ2-1; 9 nucleotides match TRBD2. The receptor was derived from a man aged 50 or older in good health and CMV-seropositive. The CDR3 region has the DNA TGCGCCAGCAGCCAAACCGGGACTAGCAGCTACAATGAGCAGTTCTTC. Amino acid sequence: CASSQTGTSSYNEQFF.